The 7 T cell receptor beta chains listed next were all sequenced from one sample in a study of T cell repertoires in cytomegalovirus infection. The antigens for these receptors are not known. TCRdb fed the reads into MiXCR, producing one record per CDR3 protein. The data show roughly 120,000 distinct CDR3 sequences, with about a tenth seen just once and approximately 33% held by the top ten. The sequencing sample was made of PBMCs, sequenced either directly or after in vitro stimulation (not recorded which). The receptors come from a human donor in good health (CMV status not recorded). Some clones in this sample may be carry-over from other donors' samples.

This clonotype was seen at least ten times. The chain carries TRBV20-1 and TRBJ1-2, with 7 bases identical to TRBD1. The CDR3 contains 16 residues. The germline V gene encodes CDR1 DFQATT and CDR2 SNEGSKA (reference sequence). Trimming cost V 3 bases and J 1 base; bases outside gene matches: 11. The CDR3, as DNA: TGCAGTGCTAGTACCCTCTTACAGGGGAGTAACTATGGCTACACCTTC. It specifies CSASTLLQGSNYGYTF.

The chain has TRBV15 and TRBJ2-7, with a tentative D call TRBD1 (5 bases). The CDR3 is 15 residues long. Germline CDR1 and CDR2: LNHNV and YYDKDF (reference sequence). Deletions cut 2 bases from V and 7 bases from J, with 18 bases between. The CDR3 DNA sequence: TGTGCCACCAGCAGATCTACAGCAGGGATTAGGGAGCAGTACTTC. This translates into CATSRSTAGIREQYF.

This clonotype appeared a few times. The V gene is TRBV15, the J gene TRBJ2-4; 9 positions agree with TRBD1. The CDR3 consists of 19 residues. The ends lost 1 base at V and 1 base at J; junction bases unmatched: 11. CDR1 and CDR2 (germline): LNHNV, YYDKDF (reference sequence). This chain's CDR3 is CATSRVQDRGSWAKNIQYF. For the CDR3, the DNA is TGTGCCACCAGCAGAGTTCAGGACAGGGGTTCCTGGGCCAAAAACATTCAGTACTTC.

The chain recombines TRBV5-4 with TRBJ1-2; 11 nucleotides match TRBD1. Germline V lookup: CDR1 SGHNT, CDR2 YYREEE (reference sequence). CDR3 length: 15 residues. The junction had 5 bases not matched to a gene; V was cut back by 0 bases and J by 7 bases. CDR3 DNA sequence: TGTGCCAGCAGCTTGGCCGGACAGGGGGCACCTGGCTACACCTTC. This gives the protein CASSLAGQGAPGYTF.

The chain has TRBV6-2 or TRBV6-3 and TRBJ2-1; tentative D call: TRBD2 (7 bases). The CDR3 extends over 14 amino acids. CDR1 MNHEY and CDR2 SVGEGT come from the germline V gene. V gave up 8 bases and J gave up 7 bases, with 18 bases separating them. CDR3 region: CASAWGGLLNEQFF. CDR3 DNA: TGTGCCAGCGCCTGGGGGGGGCTTTTAAATGAGCAGTTCTTC.

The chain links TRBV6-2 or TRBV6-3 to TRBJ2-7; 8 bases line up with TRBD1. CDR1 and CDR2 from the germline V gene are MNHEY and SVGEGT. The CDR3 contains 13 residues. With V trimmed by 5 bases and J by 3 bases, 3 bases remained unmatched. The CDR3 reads CASSIRGHYEQYF. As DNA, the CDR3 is TGTGCCAGCAGTATCAGGGGGCACTACGAGCAGTACTTC.

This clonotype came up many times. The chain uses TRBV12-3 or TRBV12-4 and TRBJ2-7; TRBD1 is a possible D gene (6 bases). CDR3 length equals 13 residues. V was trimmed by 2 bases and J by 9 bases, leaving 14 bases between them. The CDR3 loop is CASSLRQDGVQYF. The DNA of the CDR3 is TGTGCCAGCAGTTTACGACAGGATGGCGTGCAGTACTTC.